The 18 T cell receptor beta chains below come from one sample, sequenced in a study of blood T cell repertoires in COVID-19. Sequencing was performed with immunoSEQ multiplex PCR; in TCRdb, only in-frame clones are kept and a portion is missing. The sample has approximately 300,000 clones, about nine tenths seen once. Sample: PBMCs or T cells enriched from blood (not recorded which). The receptors were sampled from a man aged 25 to 40 who had recovered from COVID-19.

V gene TRBV23-1 combines with J gene TRBJ2-2; a weak D match, TRBD2 (5 bases). TRBV23-1 counts as an open reading frame of uncertain function. CDR3 size: 14 residues. The CDR3 reads CGRYGSYGTGELFF. CDR3 bases: TGCGGGCGTTATGGGAGTTACGGCACCGGGGAGCTGTTTTTT.

This clone came up a few times. The rearrangement links TRBV24-1 to TRBJ1-2; possible D gene TRBD1, 6 bases. This CDR3 has 15 amino acids. Germline V gene sequence: CDR1 KGHDR, CDR2 SFDVKD. Trimming removed 2 bases from V and 8 bases from J, with 17 bases in between. The CDR3: CATSDSQGLFRGYTF. As DNA, the CDR3 is TGTGCCACCAGTGATTCACAGGGCCTCTTCCGAGGCTACACCTTC.

This chain joins TRBV6-2 or TRBV6-3 and TRBJ2-3, with 7 positions matching TRBD1. This CDR3 comprises 15 residues. CDR1 MNHEY and CDR2 SVGEGT come from the germline V gene. The V and J ends lost 0 bases and 3 bases, in that order; junction bases with no gene match: 3. The CDR3 sequence: CASSYSAGGTDTQYF. The CDR3 DNA sequence: TGTGCCAGCAGTTACTCGGCAGGGGGTACAGATACGCAGTATTTT.

The gene calls are TRBV5-4 and TRBJ2-1; 9 bases fit TRBD1. J gave up 7 bases and V 3 bases, and 8 bases lay outside the gene matches. The length of the CDR3 is 15 residues. In germline, CDR1 is SGHNT, CDR2 YYREEE (reference sequence). This CDR3 is CASSSRRDRVNEQFF. For the CDR3, the DNA is TGTGCCAGCAGCTCCCGGCGGGACAGGGTTAATGAGCAGTTCTTC.

The gene calls are TRBV5-6 and TRBJ1-5; 9 bases match TRBD1. The J segment lost 6 bases and the V segment lost 4 bases, leaving 5 bases of the junction unmatched. Per germline, CDR1 SGHDT and CDR2 YYEEEE. CDR3 length equals 14 residues. In DNA, the CDR3 is TGTGCCAGCAGCAAGGACAGGGGTAGTCAGCCCCAGCATTTT. Translated: CASSKDRGSQPQHF.

In this sample, this clone turned up once. The chain couples TRBV5-1 to TRBJ2-2; no definite D call. Germline lookup yields CDR1 SGHRS and CDR2 YFSETQ. The CDR3 extends over 16 amino acids. V lost 2 bases and J 1 base, leaving 12 bases between the germline ends. The CDR3, as DNA: TGCGCCAGCAGCTTTGGCCAGAGACAGAACACCGGGGAGCTGTTTTTT. Amino acid sequence: CASSFGQRQNTGELFF.

This clone was found a few times. The chain has TRBV10-1 and TRBJ1-2; D not resolved. This CDR3 spans 15 amino acids. Trimming removed 0 bases at V and 6 bases at J, with 14 bases between. Germline CDR1 reads WNHNN; CDR2 reads SYGVQD (reference sequence). The CDR3 sequence: CASSESLSARDGYTF. The CDR3 DNA follows: TGCGCCAGCAGTGAGTCCCTCTCTGCCCGGGATGGCTACACCTTC.

This clone has a single count. The gene calls are TRBV24-1 and TRBJ2-1; a weak D match, TRBD1 (6 bases). There are 12 residues in the CDR3. V was pared by 9 bases and J by 5 bases, with 10 bases between. Germline V CDR1 and CDR2: KGHDR, SFDVKD. The CDR3 reads CATGYRDNEQFF. The CDR3 bases are TGTGCCACCGGCTACAGGGACAATGAGCAGTTCTTC.

The chain uses TRBV5-4 and TRBJ2-2; 12 nucleotides match TRBD2. This CDR3 contains 16 residues. V shed 4 bases, J shed 9 bases, and the junction held 10 bases outside the gene matches. CDR1 is SGHNT and CDR2 is YYREEE in the germline V gene (reference sequence). For the CDR3, the DNA is TGTGCCAGCAGCCCTTCGGGGACTAGCGGGTCGCGGGAGCTGTTTTTT. This encodes CASSPSGTSGSRELFF.

This chain uses TRBV3-1 (or the pseudogene TRBV3-2) with TRBJ1-1, with D unclear. The CDR3 is 11 amino acids. V was shortened by 6 bases and J by 6 bases, with 8 bases between the two germline ends. Germline V gives CDR1 LGHDT, CDR2 YNNKEL (reference sequence). As DNA, the CDR3 is TGTGCCAGCAGGGGAGGAGCTGAAGCTTTCTTT. This translates into CASRGGAEAFF.

This chain uses TRBV30 with TRBJ1-5; no reliable D call. CDR3 length equals 13 residues. The V gene's germline CDR1 is GTSNPN and CDR2 SVGIG (reference sequence). Deletions cut 2 bases from V and 0 bases from J, with 5 bases between. The CDR3 sequence is CAWSPYSNQPQHF. The CDR3 DNA reads as TGTGCCTGGAGTCCGTATAGCAATCAGCCCCAGCATTTT.

This clone showed up just a few times. This rearrangement joins TRBV29-1 to TRBJ1-4, with 8 bases identical to TRBD1. This CDR3 spans 13 amino acids. Germline CDR1 SQVTM, CDR2 ANQGSEA. With V trimmed by 8 bases and J by 8 bases, 10 bases remained unmatched. CDR3 nucleotide sequence: TGCAGCTGCAAGACAGGGGTCGGGGAAAAACTGTTTTTT. It translates to CSCKTGVGEKLFF.

The J gene is TRBJ2-1, the V gene TRBV4-2; TRBD2 matches 7 bases. With 4 bases clipped from V and 0 bases from J, the junction kept 6 bases outside the gene matches. Germline values: CDR1 LGHNA, CDR2 YNFKEQ. There are 16 residues in the CDR3. CDR3 DNA sequence: TGTGCCAGCAGCCCACCTCGCGGGAGCTCCTACAATGAGCAGTTCTTC. Residues: CASSPPRGSSYNEQFF.

The genes are TRBV3-1 (or the pseudogene TRBV3-2) and TRBJ2-7; 9 bases map to TRBD2. The V segment lost 1 base and the J segment 4 bases; nucleotides outside the gene matches: 5. The CDR3 length is 15 residues. CDR1 and CDR2 from the germline V gene are LGHDT and YNNKEL (reference sequence). CDR3 sequence reads: CASSQGAGGRYEQYF. CDR3 in DNA: TGTGCCAGCAGCCAAGGAGCGGGGGGCCGATACGAGCAGTACTTC.

This chain links TRBV27 with TRBJ1-5, with D tentatively TRBD1 (5 bases). The length of the CDR3 is 14 residues. The germline CDR1 and CDR2 sequences are MNHEY and SMNVEV (reference sequence). V dropped 6 bases and J dropped 7 bases, with 16 bases sitting between them. CDR3 protein: CASSQDRRGQPQHF. The CDR3 coding sequence is TGTGCCAGCAGCCAAGACCGTCGGGGGCAGCCCCAGCATTTT.

This chain uses TRBV2 with TRBJ1-5; 7 bases map to TRBD1. This CDR3 region has 15 residues. Unmatched junction bases numbered 8, after V lost 6 bases and J lost 3 bases. The germline gives CDR1 SNHLY, CDR2 FYNNEI. Written as DNA, the CDR3 is TGTGCCAGCAGCCGCCTACAGGGGCCCAATCAGCCCCAGCATTTT. The encoded protein is CASSRLQGPNQPQHF.

The chain links TRBV7-9 to TRBJ1-1; D is possibly TRBD1 (6 bases). CDR3 size: 15 residues. CDR1 is SEHNR and CDR2 is FQNEAQ in the germline V gene (reference sequence). V lost 3 bases and J lost 1, with 12 bases in between. The CDR3 sequence is CASSLAGTPNTEAFF. Here the CDR3 DNA reads TGTGCCAGCAGCTTGGCAGGGACACCGAACACTGAAGCTTTCTTT.

This sequence joins TRBV6-4 and TRBJ1-1, with D possibly being TRBD1 (5 bases). V lost 6 bases, J lost 5 bases, and 13 bases lay in between. Looked up from germline, CDR1 is MRHNA and CDR2 is SNTAGT. This CDR3 contains 13 residues. The CDR3 sequence is CASRPPGVTEAFF. The CDR3 nucleotides are TGTGCCAGCAGGCCCCCGGGGGTAACTGAAGCTTTCTTT.